This T cell receptor beta chain stems from a study of cytomegalovirus exposure and HLA in healthy donors. Study-level background: In a previous analysis, approximately 110 million unique TCR beta sequences were found from some 180 million T cells. Study conclusions and caveats: A later analysis reportedly found that, within productive TCRs, an Asian-associated ancestry cluster had fewer N-insertions than the mean observed across the approximately 700 donors. In a later analysis, TCR association rates varied by HLA locus: DRB1 most, HLA-C fewest.

The PCR ran on 60 Vbeta and 13 Jbeta primers. Libraries were prepared by immunoSEQ multiplex PCR; TCRdb keeps only in-frame clonotypes and omits some of them. Of 150,000 to 200,000 clones in the sample, about 85% were seen once. Germline CDR1 LNHDA, CDR2 SQIVND (reference sequence). The CDR3 has 16 residues. J lost 7 bases, V lost 6 bases, and 9 bases had no gene match. Remarks on this clone: Its antigen is undetermined.

The specimen was PBMCs. This TCR came from a man between 50 and 59 years old in good health and CMV-seropositive. The J gene is TRBJ1-6, the V gene TRBV19; 10 positions match TRBD1. The CDR3 is CASSKTGGAGNSPLHF. The CDR3 region has the DNA TGTGCCAGTAGCAAGACAGGGGGCGCGGGAAATTCACCCCTCCACTTT.